This T cell receptor beta chain originates from a study of beta chain features in type 1 diabetes. Study-wide results and caveats: Shortening that was moderate but significant affected the TCRB CDR3s of Type 1 diabetes patients in all four CD4+ subsets. A PCR bias possibly favoring shorter templates would apply equally to patients and controls.

Cells sorted by CD45RO/CCR7/CD25/CD127/CD95/CD27 comprised CD4+ naive, central memory, regulatory and stem cell-like memory cells. The CDR3 consists of 16 residues. V gave up 5 bases and J gave up 8 bases; unmatched junction bases: 15. Germline lookup yields CDR1 SGHTA and CDR2 FQGNSA. Of the isolated RNA, all was reverse transcribed, and so the sequenced material was expressed TCRB transcripts. Sequencing used immunoSEQ multiplex PCR; TCRdb keeps in-frame clones, though not all of them. The sample has about 23,000 clones; under 60% are singletons. Turning to this clone: What it binds is not known.

Sequenced sample: stem cell memory CD4+ T cells from blood. The rearrangement joins TRBV7-2 to TRBJ2-4, with 7 bases matching TRBD2. This TCR was recovered from a man aged 18 to 35 with type 1 diabetes. The chain's CDR3 is CASSPPGGRFRDIQYF. DNA for the CDR3: TGTGCCAGCAGCCCCCCGGGAGGCCGGTTCAGAGACATTCAGTACTTC.